Following are 6 T cell receptor beta chains from one sample sequenced in a study of shared clonotypes between healthy human individuals (dated by TCRdb to the early 2020s). Libraries came from the immunoSEQ multiplex PCR assay. As stored in TCRdb, this immuneACCESS dataset retains in-frame rearrangements with V and J assigned. A fraction of the clones does not appear; measured against another copy, unresolved V genes explain less than half of the discrepancy, and the remainder lacks a known reason. For this sample there are approximately 470,000 clones; 81% appear just once. The ten largest clones take up approximately 12% of the sample. The sequenced sample was PBMCs. All receptors derive from a middle-aged woman in good health. Some clones in this sample may be carry-over from other donors' samples.

The DNA of the CDR3 is TGTGCCAGCAGCCCCGGGACGGCTTCCTACGAGCAGTACTTC. Its protein is CASSPGTASYEQYF. The rearrangement links TRBV9 to TRBJ2-7; either TRBD1 or TRBD2 may supply D (5 bases each). V shed 4 bases and J shed 1 base, with 12 bases lying between them. There are 14 residues in the CDR3. Germline V gene data show CDR1 as SGDLS and CDR2 as YYNGEE. Full variable domain (rest looked up from reference TRBV9 and TRBJ2-7): DSGVTQTPKHLITATGQRVTLRCSPRSGDLSVYWYQQSLDQGLQFLIQYYNGEERAKGNILERFSAQQFPDLHSELNLSSLELGDSALYFCASSPGTASYEQYFGPGTRLTVT.

The chain combines TRBV5-8 with TRBJ2-7, with TRBD2 matching 10 bases. The CDR3 spans 15 residues. V gave up 4 bases and J gave up 2 bases; unmatched junction bases: 6. Germline CDR1 and CDR2: SGHTS and YDEGEE. The DNA of the CDR3 is TGTGCCAGCAGCCATAGACTAGCGGGCGCCTACGAGCAGTACTTC. Translation: CASSHRLAGAYEQYF.

The V gene is TRBV18, the J gene TRBJ1-2, with TRBD1 matching over 10 bases. V dropped 3 bases and J dropped 8; count of bases not matched to a gene: 9. CDR1 KGHSH and CDR2 LQKENI come from the germline V gene. This CDR3 has 15 residues. This CDR3 is CASSPWDRGTGGYTF. The CDR3 bases are TGTGCCAGCTCACCGTGGGACAGGGGTACGGGAGGCTACACCTTC.

The chain is built from TRBV11-3 and TRBJ2-1, with TRBD2 matching over 7 bases. The CDR3 is 13 residues long. The V and J ends lost 0 bases and 12 bases, in that order; junction bases with no gene match: 5. CDR1 and CDR2 (germline): SGHNT, YENEEA. Here the CDR3 reads CASSLDFSGSQFF. In nucleotides, the CDR3 is TGTGCCAGCAGCTTAGATTTTAGCGGGTCGCAGTTCTTC. The full variable domain, its missing parts supplied by reference TRBV11-3 and TRBJ2-1, is EAGVVQSPRYKIIEKKQPVAFWCNPISGHNTLYWYLQNLGQGPELLIRYENEEAVDDSQLPKDRFSAERLKGVDSTLKIQPAELGDSAVYLCASSLDFSGSQFFGPGTRLTVL.

Concerning this clone itself: A far larger clone lies a single base away; this is likely a read error. The conserved phenylalanine or tryptophan is not found at the CDR3 terminus, so this likely reflects a read error. The rearrangement uses TRBV28 and TRBJ1-4; no clear D. V was shortened by 6 bases and J by 0 bases, with 8 bases between the two germline ends. Per the germline V gene, CDR1 is MDHEN and CDR2 is SYDVKM. The CDR3 has 14 amino acids. The chain's CDR3 is CASSQAATNEKLFL. CDR3 in DNA: TGTGCCAGCAGCCAGGCTGCAACTAATGAAAAACTGTTTCTT.

The chain has TRBV27 and TRBJ2-7; TRBD1 or TRBD2 may be the D gene (6 bases each). CDR1 MNHEY and CDR2 SMNVEV come from the germline V gene (reference sequence). Trimming removed 6 bases from V and 7 bases from J, with 13 bases in between. This CDR3 has 12 amino acids. CDR3 nucleotides: TGTGCCAGCAGAGGAGGGGGGAGGGAGCAGTACTTC. Its protein is CASRGGGREQYF.